The clone carrying this TCR beta chain was recorded a few times. The sample carries other DNA sequences with the same CDR3. The record originates from a study of blood T cell repertoires in COVID-19. Turning to the study itself: The United States, Italy and Spain were the sources of the acute and convalescent COVID-19 samples.

CDR3 length: 16 residues. The germline V and J ends were trimmed by 0 bases and 1 base, with 11 bases remaining between them. In germline, CDR1 is SGHKS, CDR2 YYEKEE (reference sequence). The data were produced by immunoSEQ multiplex PCR, yet TCRdb's version contains in-frame clones alone and is incomplete. The table records about 200,000 clones, around four fifths of them present only once. Sample: peripheral blood. This chain links TRBV5-5 with TRBJ1-3, with D unresolved. This TCR derives from a woman aged 45 to 65 with active or convalescent COVID-19. The CDR3, as DNA: TGTGCCAGCAGCTTGGGATCGACTACTTCTGGAAACACCATATATTTT. Protein sequence: CASSLGSTTSGNTIYF.